This T cell receptor beta chain was retrieved from a study of blood T cells in healthy people across ages. Deletions cut 1 base from V and 5 bases from J, with 15 bases between. CDR1 and CDR2 from the germline V gene are DFQATT and SNEGSKA (reference sequence). The CDR3 spans 15 residues. For the second PCR, which ran for about 7 to 12 cycles, a sample-barcoded 5' primer and a J-beta primer mix were used. Every cDNA was tagged by a template-switch adaptor with 12 random nucleotides. TCRdb ran MiXCR on the 5' RACE reads and lists one entry per CDR3 protein. The table shows about 1.6 million distinct CDR3 sequences, with about 35% occurring only once.

The sequence was obtained from a woman aged 25-40 years in good health. This chain links TRBV20-1 with TRBJ2-1, with D perhaps TRBD2 (5 bases). The sequencing input was blood. The CDR3 spells CSARAGMRVNNEQFF. CDR3 bases: TGCAGTGCTAGAGCGGGAATGAGGGTTAACAATGAGCAGTTCTTC.